The 30 T cell receptor beta chains below come from one sample, sequenced in a study of PD-1 blockade in classical Hodgkin lymphoma. The time point denotes: newly diagnosed, previously untreated cHL patient sample. Magnetic negative selection purified CD4+ T cells from thawed PBMCs. The data were produced by immunoSEQ multiplex PCR, yet TCRdb's version contains in-frame clones alone and is incomplete. The sample includes about 15,000 clones, roughly 84% of them seen just once. The specimen was CD4+ T cells from blood. The receptors stem from a human donor with classical Hodgkin lymphoma.

This chain joins TRBV7-2 and TRBJ2-5, with TRBD2 identical over 8 bases. Losses at the gene ends were 1 base for V and 4 bases for J; bases not matched to a gene: 5. The CDR3 loop spans 15 amino acids. Germline CDR1 is SGHTA and CDR2 is FQGNSA. The CDR3 DNA follows: TGTGCCAGCAGCTTAGGACTAGCGCGAGGAGAGACCCAGTACTTC. Amino acids: CASSLGLARGETQYF.

This chain uses TRBV7-2 with TRBJ2-1; D may be TRBD2 (5 bases). This CDR3 comprises 15 residues. V lost 7 bases and J 7 bases, leaving 20 bases between the germline ends. Germline CDR1 SGHTA, CDR2 FQGNSA. Here the CDR3 DNA reads TGTGCCAGCACGCTTATACTTACCGGACTTAATGAGCAGTTCTTC. Encoded protein: CASTLILTGLNEQFF. Supplemented by reference TRBV7-2 and TRBJ2-1, the full variable domain reads GAGVSQSPSNKVTEKGKDVELRCDPISGHTALYWYRQSLGQGLEFLIYFQGNSAPDKSGLPSDRFSAERTGGSVSTLTIQRTQQEDSAVYLCASTLILTGLNEQFFGPGTRLTVL.

The V gene is TRBV7-2, the J gene TRBJ1-2; no clear D gene. The CDR3 has 12 residues. Germline V lookup: CDR1 SGHTA, CDR2 FQGNSA. Trimming pared 6 bases from V and 5 bases from J, leaving 10 bases between. CDR3 coding DNA: TGTGCCAGCAGTTCGTCTGGATATGGCTACACCTTC. As protein: CASSSSGYGYTF.

V gene TRBV7-2 combines with J gene TRBJ1-5; 7 bases map to TRBD1. This CDR3 has 17 residues. V gave up 1 base and J gave up 9 bases; unmatched junction bases: 15. The germline CDR1 and CDR2 sequences are SGHTA and FQGNSA. The DNA for the CDR3 is TGTGCCAGCAGCTTAGGTCCACAGAGGACAGGTAGTGGGCCCCAGCATTTT. Translating gives CASSLGPQRTGSGPQHF.

This clone appeared once. V and J are TRBV7-6 and TRBJ2-3, with D possibly matching TRBD2 (5 bases). The germline CDR1 and CDR2 sequences are SGHVS and FNYEAQ. There are 16 residues in the CDR3. The V gene lost 1 base and the J gene lost 4 bases, with 15 bases spanning the gap. DNA for the CDR3: TGTGCCAGCAGCTTAGGCATAGCGCCCGGCCCAGATACGCAGTATTTT. This gives the protein CASSLGIAPGPDTQYF.

The chain uses TRBV7-9 and TRBJ1-1; D call uncertain. CDR1 is SEHNR, CDR2 FQNEAQ, per germline (reference sequence). Trimming took off 1 base at V and 1 base at J, with 4 bases between the two ends. CDR3 size: 13 residues. DNA for the CDR3: TGTGCCAGCAGCTTAGTCGGGAACACTGAAGCTTTCTTT. Protein: CASSLVGNTEAFF.

Only a few counts were recorded for this clone. The V and J genes are TRBV18 and TRBJ2-7, with TRBD1 identical over 9 bases. This CDR3 has 14 amino acids. Per the germline V gene, CDR1 is KGHSH and CDR2 is LQKENI. Losses at the gene ends were 3 bases for V and 6 bases for J; bases not matched to a gene: 6. The CDR3 DNA follows: TGTGCCAGCTCACCGACCGACAGGGGGACCGAGCAGTACTTC. Amino acid sequence: CASSPTDRGTEQYF.

There are a few counts of this clone. This rearrangement joins TRBV28 to TRBJ2-5; D remains ambiguous. CDR1 and CDR2 from the germline V gene are MDHEN and SYDVKM. V was clipped by 4 bases and J by 14 bases, with 20 bases between them. The CDR3 is made up of 13 amino acids. The CDR3 sequence: CASSSYLRRRPYF. The CDR3 nucleotides read TGTGCCAGCAGTTCATACCTCAGACGGCGCCCTTACTTC.

This clone occurred once. The rearrangement uses TRBV21-1 and TRBJ2-4; TRBD2, the table's D call, lacks a check against the DNA. TRBV21-1 is a listed pseudogene. The CDR3 covers 20 residues. In DNA, the CDR3 is TGTGCCAGCAGCAAAAACCAGGGACTAGCGGGAGAGGGGGCCAAAAACATTCAGTACTTC. Encoded protein: CASSKNQGLAGEGAKNIQYF.

This clone was picked up a small number of times. The rearrangement joins TRBV4-1 to TRBJ1-4; TRBD1 is a possible D gene (6 bases). CDR1 and CDR2 from the germline V gene are MGHRA and YSYEKL. Trimming pared 4 bases from V and 1 base from J, leaving 10 bases between. The length of the CDR3 is 15 residues. The CDR3 DNA is TGCGCCAGCAGCCGACTACAGGGAACTAATGAAAAACTGTTTTTT. This gives the protein CASSRLQGTNEKLFF.

This chain links TRBV20-1 with TRBJ2-3; D ambiguous. Trimming removed 4 bases from V and 6 bases from J, with 8 bases in between. CDR3 length: 11 amino acids. Germline V CDR1 and CDR2: DFQATT, SNEGSKA (reference sequence). The CDR3 is CSATLVDTQYF. The CDR3 DNA sequence: TGCAGTGCTACCCTCGTGGATACGCAGTATTTT.

CDR3 bases: TGCGCCAGCAGCTTGGGGATAGCGGGAGGAACAGATACGCAGTATTTT. Protein product: CASSLGIAGGTDTQYF. The V call is TRBV5-1, the J call TRBJ2-3; 10 nucleotides align to TRBD2. The V and J ends lost 0 bases and 3 bases, in that order; junction bases with no gene match: 4. This CDR3 region has 16 residues. Germline loops: CDR1 SGHRS, CDR2 YFSETQ.

This chain links TRBV7-2 with TRBJ1-1, with TRBD1 matching over 10 bases. The CDR3 covers 14 residues. Per germline, CDR1 SGHTA and CDR2 FQGNSA. Unmatched junction bases numbered 4, after V lost 5 bases and J lost 4 bases. CDR3 in amino acids: CASSAWTGGTEAFF. The DNA for the CDR3 is TGTGCCAGCAGCGCCTGGACAGGGGGCACTGAAGCTTTCTTT.

This clone came up a few times. The CDR3 region is CASSTSGSRAFF. CDR3 DNA: TGTGCCAGCAGCACATCAGGGTCTCGGGCTTTCTTT. The V gene is TRBV9, the J gene TRBJ1-1, with D possibly matching TRBD1 (5 bases). Per the germline V gene, CDR1 is SGDLS and CDR2 is YYNGEE. Trimming took off 4 bases at V and 11 bases at J, with 15 bases between the two ends. This CDR3 spans 12 amino acids. The full variable domain, completed using reference TRBV9 and TRBJ1-1, is DSGVTQTPKHLITATGQRVTLRCSPRSGDLSVYWYQQSLDQGLQFLIQYYNGEERAKGNILERFSAQQFPDLHSELNLSSLELGDSALYFCASSTSGSRAFFGQGTRLTVV.

The gene calls are TRBV5-6 and TRBJ1-5, with no clear D. CDR3 length: 15 amino acids. The germline CDR1 and CDR2 sequences are SGHDT and YYEEEE. V lost 7 bases and J 2 bases, leaving 16 bases between the germline ends. The CDR3 coding sequence is TGTGCCAGCGTCCGTCGGGAGGCGGGCAATCAGCCCCAGCATTTT. It encodes CASVRREAGNQPQHF.

The chain couples TRBV27 to TRBJ2-3; D is unclear. The CDR3 length is 14 residues. V dropped 6 bases and J dropped 4 bases, with 14 bases sitting between them. Germline V CDR1 and CDR2: MNHEY, SMNVEV (reference sequence). CDR3 amino acids: CASRGPSRSDTQYF. CDR3 nucleotides: TGTGCCAGCAGGGGCCCCTCTAGATCAGATACGCAGTATTTT.

The CDR3 protein is CAISGGTGNNEQFF. In DNA, the CDR3 is TGTGCCATCAGTGGCGGGACAGGGAACAATGAGCAGTTCTTC. The chain couples TRBV10-3 to TRBJ2-1; the match to TRBD1 covers 9 bases. Germline V CDR1 and CDR2: ENHRY, SYGVKD. The trim removed 4 bases at V and 5 bases at J, leaving 3 bases unmatched. CDR3 length: 14 amino acids.

The rearrangement uses TRBV11-2 and TRBJ1-1; the D is unclear. CDR3 length equals 13 residues. V lost 8 bases to trimming and J lost 4 bases, with 14 bases between them. Germline V gene lookup returns CDR1 SGHAT and CDR2 FQNNGV. DNA of the CDR3: TGTGCCAGCCTTGGGCTCTGGGGCACTGAAGCTTTCTTT. Its translation: CASLGLWGTEAFF.

This clone was counted between two and nine times. The V call is TRBV7-2, the J call TRBJ2-2, with D hard to call. The CDR3 is 13 amino acids. The V end lost 2 bases, the J end lost 3 bases, and 4 bases lay between the germline ends. CDR1 is SGHTA, CDR2 FQGNSA, per germline. The CDR3 DNA follows: TGTGCCAGCAGCTTAAGGGACACCGGGGAGCTGTTTTTT. It is translated as CASSLRDTGELFF. Looking up the rest from reference TRBV7-2 and TRBJ2-2 gives the full variable domain: GAGVSQSPSNKVTEKGKDVELRCDPISGHTALYWYRQSLGQGLEFLIYFQGNSAPDKSGLPSDRFSAERTGGSVSTLTIQRTQQEDSAVYLCASSLRDTGELFFGEGSRLTVL.

Here the CDR3 DNA reads TGTGCCATCAGCCAATATACTCTCGGGGAGCTGTTTTTT. Its translation is CAISQYTLGELFF. The chain is built from TRBV10-3 and TRBJ2-2; D remains unclear. Trimming took 6 bases from V and 7 from J, leaving 12 bases between them. CDR3 length: 13 amino acids. Looked up from germline, CDR1 is ENHRY and CDR2 is SYGVKD.

The chain joins TRBV10-1 to TRBJ1-1, with D possibly TRBD1 on 6 matching bases. The CDR3 covers 15 residues. Trimming took off 6 bases at V and 5 bases at J, with 19 bases between the two ends. Looked up from germline, CDR1 is WNHNN and CDR2 is SYGVQD (reference sequence). The CDR3 loop reads CASRPSGGQGTEAFF. CDR3 nucleotides: TGCGCCAGCAGACCCTCGGGGGGGCAAGGTACTGAAGCTTTCTTT.

The CDR3 region has the DNA TGTGCCTCAAAACAGGGGGCGGTTACCGGGGAGCTGTTTTTT. This sequence encodes CASKQGAVTGELFF. V is TRBV19 and J is TRBJ2-2; TRBD1 matches at 9 bases. Germline CDR1 and CDR2: LNHDA and SQIVND (reference sequence). This CDR3 comprises 14 residues. The junction had 9 bases not matched to a gene; V was cut back by 11 bases and J by 5 bases.

Details on this clone: Other DNA sequences of this sample code for an identical CDR3. V usage is TRBV30 and J usage is TRBJ1-5; D is possibly TRBD1 (6 bases). This CDR3 contains 12 residues. The V gene's germline CDR1 is GTSNPN and CDR2 SVGIG (reference sequence). Trimming shortened V by 0 bases and J by 7 bases, and 7 bases separated the two germline ends. DNA of the CDR3: TGTGCCTGGAGTGTACAGGGCCAGCCCCAGCATTTT. Protein product: CAWSVQGQPQHF.

The V gene is TRBV7-9, the J gene TRBJ2-5, with TRBD2 identical over 9 bases. CDR3 length equals 16 residues. The ends lost 4 bases at V and 5 bases at J; junction bases unmatched: 11. Germline CDR1 and CDR2: SEHNR and FQNEAQ (reference sequence). The chain's CDR3 is CASSSTVAGDLETQYF. The CDR3 nucleotides are TGTGCCAGCAGCTCTACAGTAGCGGGAGACTTGGAGACCCAGTACTTC.

This chain connects TRBV7-9 to TRBJ1-4; 7 bases match TRBD1. CDR3 length equals 14 residues. Germline CDR1 is SEHNR and CDR2 is FQNEAQ (reference sequence). J was trimmed by 5 bases and V by 4 bases; bases with no gene match: 4. The CDR3 nucleotides read TGTGCCAGCAGCTATGCACAGGGGAATGAAAAACTGTTTTTT. Its protein product is CASSYAQGNEKLFF.

The V and J genes are TRBV11-2 and TRBJ2-3; 7 bases fit TRBD1. Germline loops: CDR1 SGHAT, CDR2 FQNNGV. There are 16 residues in the CDR3. The V and J ends lost 5 bases and 2 bases, in that order; junction bases with no gene match: 10. The CDR3 region is CASSRRGGRDTDTQYF. CDR3 in DNA: TGTGCCAGCAGCAGAAGAGGGGGCCGGGACACAGATACGCAGTATTTT.

This clone turned up a few times. The chain carries TRBV19 and TRBJ1-1; 7 bases line up with TRBD1. Germline V gene lookup returns CDR1 LNHDA and CDR2 SQIVND (reference sequence). The V and J ends lost 6 bases and 1 base, in that order; junction bases with no gene match: 8. The CDR3 is made up of 15 amino acids. The CDR3 DNA follows: TGTGCCAGTAGATTATCCGGGACAGCGAACACTGAAGCTTTCTTT. Encoded protein: CASRLSGTANTEAFF.

This clone showed up just once. CDR3 protein: CASSSLIAGSTDTQYF. The CDR3 nucleotides read TGTGCCAGCAGCTCCCTAATAGCAGGAAGCACAGATACGCAGTATTTT. The gene calls are TRBV7-2 and TRBJ2-3; no clear D. Germline CDR1 reads SGHTA; CDR2 reads FQGNSA. CDR3 size: 16 residues. V was shortened by 4 bases and J by 0 bases, with 14 bases between the two germline ends. Supplemented by reference TRBV7-2 and TRBJ2-3, the full variable domain reads GAGVSQSPSNKVTEKGKDVELRCDPISGHTALYWYRQSLGQGLEFLIYFQGNSAPDKSGLPSDRFSAERTGGSVSTLTIQRTQQEDSAVYLCASSSLIAGSTDTQYFGPGTRLTVL.

This clone was recorded a few times. CDR3 DNA sequence: TGTGCCAGCAAAATGACAGGGACAGAGACCCAGTACTTC. Translation gives CASKMTGTETQYF. The genes are TRBV6-1 and TRBJ2-5; 7 bases are a match to TRBD1. The CDR3 is 13 residues long. Germline CDR1 MNHNS, CDR2 SASEGT. J lost 4 bases, V lost 7 bases, and 6 bases had no gene match.

The J gene is TRBJ1-2, the V gene TRBV18; 7 bases line up with TRBD1. Germline CDR1 is KGHSH and CDR2 is LQKENI. V dropped 3 bases and J dropped 7; count of bases not matched to a gene: 11. The CDR3 is 15 amino acids. In DNA, the CDR3 is TGTGCCAGCTCACCTTCTACAGGGGACCGAGGTGGCTACACCTTC. Its protein product is CASSPSTGDRGGYTF.